This T cell receptor (beta chain) was sequenced during a study of Ad26.COV2.S vaccination and SARS-CoV-2 variants. Noted treatment: approximately 18 received Ad26.COV2.S at low or high dose, single or two shots; about 5 received placebo; per-sample allocation not given. Sampling happened 63 days after the first vaccine or placebo injection. Assay used: immunoSEQ multiplex PCR; TCRdb lists only in-frame clones, some missing. The sample includes 300,000 to 350,000 clones, about nine tenths of them seen just once. The V gene lost 8 bases and the J gene lost 6 bases, with 16 bases spanning the gap. CDR1 MNHEY and CDR2 SVGAGI come from the germline V gene. The CDR3 runs 14 residues.

The source of this sequence is a person aged 18-65 years who received the Ad26.COV2.S COVID-19 vaccine or a placebo. The chain couples TRBV6-5 to TRBJ2-2, with D possibly matching TRBD1 (5 bases). This sample comprised peripheral blood, obtained in a trial of Ad26.COV2.S vaccine versus placebo. CDR3 DNA sequence: TGTGCCAGCTTCAAGAAGGGGTTTGCCGGGGAGCTGTTTTTT. Translating gives CASFKKGFAGELFF.